Each of the 6 T cell receptor beta chains below was sequenced from the same sample in a study of blood T cell repertoires in COVID-19. The protocol was immunoSEQ multiplex PCR, while the TCRdb copy is restricted to in-frame clones and leaves out a portion. The repertoire holds 250,000 to 400,000 clones, roughly 90% seen once, with 2.5% to 3.5% in the top ten. The sequencing sample was made of peripheral blood. These TCRs come from a young woman with COVID-19, enrolled during active disease.

The rearrangement uses TRBV2 and TRBJ1-1, with no clear D. Germline CDR1 is SNHLY and CDR2 is FYNNEI. The V gene lost 4 bases and the J gene lost 0 bases, with 6 bases spanning the gap. The CDR3 is 13 amino acids. DNA of the CDR3: TGTGCCAGCAGTGGGCGGTTGAACACTGAAGCTTTCTTT. Its translation is CASSGRLNTEAFF.

V and J are TRBV27 and TRBJ2-7, with D perhaps matching TRBD2 (5 bases). The CDR3 covers 16 residues. V shed 3 bases and J shed 2 bases, with 17 bases lying between them. Per the germline V gene, CDR1 is MNHEY and CDR2 is SMNVEV (reference sequence). The CDR3 nucleotides read TGTGCCAGCAGTTTCCCTCTTGGAGGCCCGACCTACGAGCAGTACTTC. It encodes CASSFPLGGPTYEQYF.

This clone was recorded once. The J gene is TRBJ1-6, the V gene TRBV27; TRBD1 matches at 7 bases. V shed 5 bases, J shed 9 bases, and the junction held 7 bases outside the gene matches. CDR3 length equals 14 residues. In germline, CDR1 is MNHEY, CDR2 SMNVEV (reference sequence). CDR3 sequence (DNA): TGTGCCAGCAGTCCCAACAGGGGAACTTCACCCCTCCACTTT. It specifies CASSPNRGTSPLHF.

The chain has TRBV3-1 (or the pseudogene TRBV3-2) and TRBJ1-1, with no clear D. Trimming removed 3 bases from V and 4 bases from J, with 9 bases in between. The germline gives CDR1 LGHDT, CDR2 YNNKEL (reference sequence). The CDR3 is made up of 13 amino acids. The CDR3 spells CASSQVGSTEAFF. In DNA form, the CDR3 reads TGTGCCAGCAGCCAGGTCGGTAGCACTGAAGCTTTCTTT.

The chain employs TRBV5-6 and TRBJ2-1; 9 nucleotides agree with TRBD1. V dropped 4 bases and J dropped 8; count of bases not matched to a gene: 7. The CDR3 extends over 14 amino acids. Germline V gene sequence: CDR1 SGHDT, CDR2 YYEEEE. The CDR3: CASSAGTGWHEQFF. Written as DNA, the CDR3 is TGTGCCAGCAGCGCCGGGACAGGGTGGCATGAGCAGTTCTTC. Full variable domain (remainder filled in from reference TRBV5-6 and TRBJ2-1): DAGVTQSPTHLIKTRGQQVTLRCSPKSGHDTVSWYQQALGQGPQFIFQYYEEEERQRGNFPDRFSGHQFPNYSSELNVNALLLGDSALYLCASSAGTGWHEQFFGPGTRLTVL.

V and J are TRBV24-1 and TRBJ2-3, with D tentatively TRBD2 (6 bases). The V end was cut by 1 base, the J end by 3 bases, with 16 bases between. CDR1 KGHDR and CDR2 SFDVKD come from the germline V gene. The CDR3 is made up of 17 amino acids. CDR3 bases: TGTGCCACCAGTGATTTTGGAGCGGGTAAGGGTACAGATACGCAGTATTTT. Its protein is CATSDFGAGKGTDTQYF.